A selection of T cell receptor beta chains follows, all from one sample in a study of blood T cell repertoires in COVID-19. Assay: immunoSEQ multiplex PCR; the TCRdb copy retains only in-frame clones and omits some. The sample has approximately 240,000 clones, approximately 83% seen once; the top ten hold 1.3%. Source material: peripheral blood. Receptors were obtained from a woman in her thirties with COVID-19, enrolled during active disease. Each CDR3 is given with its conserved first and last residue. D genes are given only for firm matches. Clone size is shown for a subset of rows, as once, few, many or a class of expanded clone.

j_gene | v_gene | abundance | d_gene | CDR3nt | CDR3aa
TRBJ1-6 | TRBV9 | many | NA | TGTGCCAGCAGCCTTACTTCTCCCGGTGGTAATTCACCCCTCCACTTT | CASSLTSPGGNSPLHF
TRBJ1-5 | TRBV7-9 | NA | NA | TGTGCCAGCAGTCTGGCCGGGGAGCCCCAGCATTTT | CASSLAGEPQHF
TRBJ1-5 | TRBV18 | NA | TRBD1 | TGTGCCAGCTCAGAGCGAGACAGGGTGAATCAGCCCCAGCATTTT | CASSERDRVNQPQHF
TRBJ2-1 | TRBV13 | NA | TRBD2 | TGTGCCAGCAGCTTAGTAATGACTAGCGGGGGGGACCCCTCCTACAATGAGCAGTTCTTC | CASSLVMTSGGDPSYNEQFF
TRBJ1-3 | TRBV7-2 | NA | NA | TGTGCCAGCAGCGCGAACACCCCTAGCTCTGGAAACACCATATATTTT | CASSANTPSSGNTIYF
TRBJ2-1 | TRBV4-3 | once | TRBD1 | TGCGCCAGCAGCCAACTTTTAGACAGGGGCCATGAGCAGTTCTTC | CASSQLLDRGHEQFF
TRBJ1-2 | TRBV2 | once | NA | TGTGCCAGCAGTGAAAGAGGGGGCTACACCTTC | CASSERGGYTF
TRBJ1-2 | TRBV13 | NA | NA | TGTGCCAGCAGCTTAGGCCGGGGGGGTCTGGGCTATGGCTACACCTTC | CASSLGRGGLGYGYTF
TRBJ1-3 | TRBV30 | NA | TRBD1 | TGTGCCTGGGGACAGGGCTCTGGAAACACCATATATTTT | CAWGQGSGNTIYF
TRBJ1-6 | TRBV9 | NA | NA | TGTGCCAGCAGCGCCGAGAGCAGGGTAGGATATAATTCACCCCTCCACTTT | CASSAESRVGYNSPLHF